Listed below are T cell receptor beta chains from one sample, sequenced in a study of OX40 agonist ivuxolimab in advanced cancers. Clones were read by immunoSEQ multiplex PCR, and TCRdb kept only the in-frame ones, dropping some. The sample consists of around 60,000 clones, 80% to 95% of them appearing once. The specimen was CD4+ or CD8+ T cells sorted from blood, collected in a trial of the OX40 agonist ivuxolimab. These receptors originate from an adult with an advanced solid tumor such as melanoma, head and neck, liver or kidney cancer. Both conserved end residues are part of each CDR3. A D gene is named only where the DNA matches it firmly. Clone size is stated in some rows and not others, as once, few, many or a class when expanded.

J | size | V | D | CDR3 | DNA
TRBJ1-1 | medium-sized | TRBV5-1 | - | CASNSGLNTEAFF | TGCGCCAGCAACTCAGGGTTGAACACTGAAGCTTTCTTT
TRBJ1-2 | - | TRBV6-5 | - | CASSSTDYGYTF | TGTGCCAGCAGTTCCACAGATTATGGCTACACCTTC
TRBJ2-7 | - | TRBV6-5 | - | CASSYSPETYEQYF | TGTGCCAGCAGTTACTCGCCAGAAACCTACGAGCAGTACTTC
TRBJ1-2 | - | TRBV2 | TRBD1 | CASMAGGAADYGYTF | TGTGCCAGCATGGCAGGGGGCGCAGCCGACTATGGCTACACCTTC
TRBJ1-1 | - | TRBV18 | - | CASSRREETEAFF | TGTGCCAGCTCACGACGGGAGGAGACTGAAGCTTTCTTT
TRBJ1-2 | - | TRBV5-4 | TRBD1 | CASSTGGTGGNYGYTF | TGTGCCAGCAGCACTGGTGGGACAGGGGGGAACTATGGCTACACCTTC
TRBJ1-1 | - | TRBV29-1 | TRBD1 | CSGTGTANTEAFF | TGCAGCGGTACCGGGACAGCGAACACTGAAGCTTTCTTT
TRBJ2-7 | - | TRBV6-1 | TRBD1 | CASRQSGQGPYEQYF | TGTGCCAGCAGGCAAAGCGGACAGGGCCCCTACGAGCAGTACTTC
TRBJ2-7 | - | TRBV9 | TRBD1 | CASSVGPATGGEQYF | TGTGCCAGCAGCGTGGGCCCCGCGACAGGGGGCGAGCAGTACTTC
TRBJ2-1 | - | TRBV5-5 | - | CASSPNEVALRGDEQFF | TGTGCCAGCAGCCCGAACGAAGTTGCGCTTAGAGGTGATGAGCAGTTCTTC
TRBJ2-7 | once | TRBV27 | - | CASSLSPTDSHEQYF | TGTGCCAGCAGTTTATCCCCCACCGACTCCCACGAGCAGTACTTC
TRBJ2-1 | - | TRBV5-1 | TRBD2 | CASTIVPGLAANNEQFF | TGCGCCAGCACAATAGTCCCGGGACTAGCGGCCAACAATGAGCAGTTCTTC
TRBJ2-7 | - | TRBV21-1 | - | CASSNLREASYEQYF | TGTGCCAGCAGCAACCTACGGGAGGCCTCCTACGAGCAGTACTTC
TRBJ1-3 | - | TRBV7-9 | - | CASSLAGSSGNTIYF | TGTGCCAGCAGCTTAGCAGGGAGCTCTGGAAACACCATATATTTT
TRBJ2-4 | - | TRBV5-1 | - | CASSPGTGFDIQYF | TGCGCCAGCAGCCCCGGGACCGGGTTCGACATTCAGTACTTC
TRBJ2-6 | - | TRBV5-1 | TRBD2 | CASSPPGRAPGANVLTF | TGCGCCAGCAGCCCCCCCGGGAGGGCTCCCGGGGCCAACGTCCTGACTTTC
TRBJ2-1 | - | TRBV6-5 | TRBD2 | CASSKGLAGGTEQFF | TGTGCCAGCAGCAAGGGACTAGCGGGAGGCACTGAGCAGTTCTTC
TRBJ2-1 | - | TRBV19 | - | CASSGPVSYNEQFF | TGTGCCAGTAGTGGACCCGTGAGTTACAATGAGCAGTTCTTC
TRBJ1-1 | - | TRBV5-4 | - | CASSKGQGQLNTEAFF | TGTGCCAGCAGCAAAGGCCAGGGGCAACTGAACACTGAAGCTTTCTTT
TRBJ1-2 | once | TRBV27 | TRBD1 | CASTPSGGGGYTF | TGTGCCAGCACCCCATCAGGGGGTGGCGGCTACACCTTC
TRBJ2-3 | - | TRBV19 | - | CASSGFYTDTQYF | TGTGCCAGTAGTGGGTTCTACACAGATACGCAGTATTTT
TRBJ2-1 | - | TRBV7-9 | TRBD2 | CASSTPGASGSVVVNEQFF | TGTGCCAGCAGCACCCCTGGGGCTAGCGGGAGCGTCGTTGTCAATGAGCAGTTCTTC
TRBJ2-7 | - | TRBV19 | - | CASRPPAGAVNEQYF | TGTGCCAGCAGACCTCCGGCAGGGGCGGTAAACGAGCAGTACTTC
TRBJ2-5 | - | TRBV25-1 | - | CASSGPRETQYF | TGTGCCAGCAGTGGCCCCCGGGAGACCCAGTACTTC